Shown below are 16 T cell receptor beta chains from a single sample sequenced in a study of regulatory T cells in long-lasting Graves disease. Construction of TCR beta libraries relied on iRepertoire HTBI primers and on Arm-PCR targeting CDR3 regions. From the multiplex PCR reads, TCRdb called clonotypes with MiXCR, one entry per CDR3 protein. The sample yields a few hundred thousand distinct CDR3 sequences, under 25% seen once. Time point noted: persistent/refractory GD, antithyroid drugs over 5 years with positive TRAb. PBMC RNA served as the TCR library source. The sample in question was peripheral blood mononuclear cells (PBMCs), obtained when the disease was refractory, from a patient treated with antithyroid drugs. The receptors stem from a female donor with Graves disease.

This clonotype showed up just a few times. The chain employs TRBV11-2 and TRBJ2-7, with 8 bases aligning to TRBD1. The CDR3 has 14 amino acids. CDR1 and CDR2 (germline): SGHAT, FQNNGV. V was clipped by 3 bases and J by 5 bases; unmatched bases: 6. Written as DNA, the CDR3 is TGTGCCAGCAGCTTTGTCAGGGGGCAAAACGAGCAGTACTTC. It encodes CASSFVRGQNEQYF.

The chain combines TRBV7-9 with TRBJ2-2; possibly TRBD2 for D (5 bases). Looked up from germline, CDR1 is SEHNR and CDR2 is FQNEAQ (reference sequence). The V end was cut by 5 bases, the J end by 7 bases, with 14 bases between. The CDR3 runs to 14 residues. The DNA of the CDR3 is TGTGCCAGCAGCCCCCGGGATGGAATCGGGGAGCTGTTTTTT. As protein: CASSPRDGIGELFF. The full variable domain, in which reference TRBV7-9 and TRBJ2-2 provide the parts outside the CDR3, is DTGVSQNPRHKITKRGQNVTFRCDPISEHNRLYWYRQTLGQGPEFLTYFQNEAQLEKSRLLSDRFSAERPKGSFSTLEIQRTEQGDSAMYLCASSPRDGIGELFFGEGSRLTVL.

This chain connects TRBV28 to TRBJ1-2; D possibly corresponds to TRBD1 (6 bases). This CDR3 comprises 13 residues. The ends were cut back, 8 bases at V and 3 bases at J, with 13 bases in the middle. Germline V gene sequence: CDR1 MDHEN, CDR2 SYDVKM. The CDR3 nucleotides read TGTGCCAGCGGATCTGGGGGCGACTATGGCTACACCTTC. Protein sequence: CASGSGGDYGYTF.

This clonotype was counted between two and nine times. The V call is TRBV19, the J call TRBJ1-2; D perhaps matches TRBD1 (5 bases). The CDR3 extends over 13 amino acids. Germline values: CDR1 LNHDA, CDR2 SQIVND (reference sequence). V was pared by 6 bases and J by 4 bases, with 12 bases between. The CDR3 sequence is CASSRGRPYGYTF. The DNA of the CDR3 is TGTGCCAGTAGCCGGGGACGGCCCTATGGCTACACCTTC.

This clonotype was recorded at least ten times. The chain carries TRBV15 and TRBJ2-7, with a possible D match to TRBD2 (6 bases). The germline V and J ends were trimmed by 1 base and 4 bases, with 14 bases remaining between them. CDR3 length: 15 residues. The V gene's germline CDR1 is LNHNV and CDR2 YYDKDF (reference sequence). The CDR3 is CATSRGPGVWYEQYF. For the CDR3, the DNA is TGTGCCACCAGCAGAGGGCCGGGGGTATGGTACGAGCAGTACTTC.

Only a few counts were recorded for this clonotype. The chain is built from TRBV5-1 and TRBJ1-2; D gene unclear. V was pared by 5 bases and J by 5 bases, with 13 bases between. In germline, CDR1 is SGHRS, CDR2 YFSETQ. This CDR3 has 13 residues. CDR3 nucleotides: TGCGCCAGCAGATCGGACGATCCTTATGGCTACACCTTC. This encodes CASRSDDPYGYTF.

This sequence joins TRBV7-9 and TRBJ2-6; D perhaps matches TRBD1 (5 bases). CDR3 length equals 16 residues. CDR1 SEHNR and CDR2 FQNEAQ come from the germline V gene (reference sequence). Trimming pared 5 bases from V and 2 bases from J, leaving 13 bases between. As DNA, the CDR3 is TGTGCCAGCAGCCCCGGAAGGGGTACTGGGGCCAACGTCCTGACTTTC. Translation: CASSPGRGTGANVLTF.

The chain joins TRBV7-9 to TRBJ1-1, with D tentatively TRBD1 (5 bases). Germline CDR1 SEHNR, CDR2 FQNEAQ (reference sequence). V was shortened by 5 bases and J by 6 bases, with 13 bases between the two germline ends. This CDR3 contains 13 residues. The CDR3 sequence is CASSRDPGPEAFF. CDR3 DNA: TGTGCCAGCAGCCGAGATCCGGGACCTGAAGCTTTCTTT.

This clonotype was counted only a few times. The CDR3 reads CASSTWTGDSQPQHF. CDR3 bases: TGTGCCAGTAGTACCTGGACAGGGGACAGTCAGCCCCAGCATTTT. The J gene is TRBJ1-5, the V gene TRBV19; 9 nucleotides agree with TRBD1. The ends lost 4 bases at V and 6 bases at J; junction bases unmatched: 7. The V gene's germline CDR1 is LNHDA and CDR2 SQIVND (reference sequence). CDR3 length equals 15 residues. Supplemented by reference TRBV19 and TRBJ1-5, the full variable domain reads DGGITQSPKYLFRKEGQNVTLSCEQNLNHDAMYWYRQDPGQGLRLIYYSQIVNDFQKGDIAEGYSVSREKKESFPLTVTSAQKNPTAFYLCASSTWTGDSQPQHFGDGTRLSIL.

This clonotype was counted ten times or more. The chain employs TRBV30 and TRBJ2-7; 10 nucleotides align to TRBD2. CDR3 size: 13 residues. CDR1 and CDR2 from the germline V gene are GTSNPN and SVGIG (reference sequence). Germline trimming cut 6 bases from V and 6 bases from J; bases unmatched to any gene: 8. In DNA, the CDR3 is TGTGCCTGCCACGAGGGGACTAGCGCCGAGCAGTACTTC. Protein product: CACHEGTSAEQYF. Supplemented by reference TRBV30 and TRBJ2-7, the full variable domain reads SQTIHQWPATLVQPVGSPLSLECTVEGTSNPNLYWYRQAAGRGLQLLFYSVGIGQISSEVPQNLSASRPQDRQFILSSKKLLLSDSGFYLCACHEGTSAEQYFGPGTRLTVT.

The sample holds many counts of this clonotype. This chain links TRBV20-1 with TRBJ1-2, with TRBD1 as a possible D gene (5 bases). Germline V gene sequence: CDR1 DFQATT, CDR2 SNEGSKA (reference sequence). Trimming stripped 4 bases from V and 3 bases from J, with 18 bases between. This CDR3 is 15 amino acids long. The CDR3 nucleotides are TGCAGTGCTACGTACACCAGGGTCGTGGACTATGGCTACACCTTC. Its translation is CSATYTRVVDYGYTF.

CDR3 DNA: TGTGCCACCGGGCGCTCAACTAATGAAAAACTGTTTTTT. Translation gives CATGRSTNEKLFF. The J gene is TRBJ1-4, the V gene TRBV15; D is ambiguous. Germline V CDR1 and CDR2: LNHNV, YYDKDF (reference sequence). V lost 8 bases to trimming and J lost 0 bases, with 7 bases between them. The CDR3 is 13 residues long.

This clonotype was detected only a few times. The chain has TRBV29-1 and TRBJ2-5; D gene unclear. The V end lost 4 bases, the J end lost 0 bases, and 9 bases lay between the germline ends. Looked up from germline, CDR1 is SQVTM and CDR2 is ANQGSEA. CDR3 length: 13 residues. CDR3 sequence: CSVGTENQETQYF. The DNA for the CDR3 is TGCAGCGTTGGAACAGAAAACCAAGAGACCCAGTACTTC.

This chain joins TRBV6-2 or TRBV6-3 and TRBJ2-7; maybe TRBD1 (6 bases). This CDR3 has 13 amino acids. V shed 6 bases and J shed 2 bases, with 11 bases lying between them. Germline CDR1 and CDR2: MNHEY and SVGEGT. In DNA, the CDR3 is TGTGCCAGCAGGCCCAGGGGTCCCTACGAGCAGTACTTC. Its translation is CASRPRGPYEQYF.

The gene calls are TRBV30 and TRBJ2-7; no firm D call. From germline, CDR1 is GTSNPN and CDR2 SVGIG (reference sequence). Trimming took 4 bases from V and 5 from J, leaving 9 bases between them. The CDR3 has 11 residues. The CDR3 spells CAWTIGNEQYF. The DNA for the CDR3 is TGTGCCTGGACAATAGGAAACGAGCAGTACTTC.

This clonotype was counted at least ten times. CDR3 sequence reads: CASSLARDSYLYEQYF. The CDR3 nucleotides are TGTGCCAGCAGCTTAGCGCGGGACAGCTACCTCTACGAGCAGTACTTC. J is TRBJ2-7 and V is TRBV7-2, with D possibly being TRBD1 (7 bases). Per the germline V gene, CDR1 is SGHTA and CDR2 is FQGNSA. The CDR3 is 16 residues long. Trimming left V 0 bases short and J 3 bases short, with 15 bases between.